These T cell receptor beta chains were read from a single sample in a study of cytomegalovirus exposure and HLA in healthy donors. Sequenced by immunoSEQ multiplex PCR; TCRdb stores in-frame clones only, minus some. The sample consists of just over 200,000 clones, around four fifths of them appearing once. Sequenced material: PBMCs. The receptors here all came from a woman aged 40 to 50 in good health and CMV-seronegative. CDR3s include the opening cysteine and the closing phenylalanine or tryptophan.

cdr3_aa j_call v_call
CASSLGQGLHEQFF TRBJ2-1 TRBV5-1
CASSDRGNEQYF TRBJ2-7 TRBV19
CASRRTTGNPNYGYTF TRBJ1-2 TRBV27
CAWSPYQIRGSGTEAFF TRBJ1-1 TRBV30
CASSEGLLNTEAFF TRBJ1-1 TRBV6-5
CASSFPGLVETQYF TRBJ2-5 TRBV28
CASSLIGAGMYGYTF TRBJ1-2 TRBV14
CASSLHLGQTYGYTF TRBJ1-2 TRBV28
CASIGQDNQPQHF TRBJ1-5 TRBV19
CAWLPPGTGDKTYEQYF TRBJ2-7 TRBV30
CASSSPSGQGGIYGYTF TRBJ1-2 TRBV27
CASSSEGLRSYNEQFF TRBJ2-1 TRBV9
CASSTGLAGAETQYF TRBJ2-5 TRBV9
CATSRVRTAGEQYF TRBJ2-7 TRBV15
CSAADGILREQYF TRBJ2-7 TRBV29-1
CASSPPGNGYEQFF TRBJ2-1 TRBV18
CASSHTGGTEAFF TRBJ1-1 TRBV7-3
CASSIYGDHYGYTF TRBJ1-2 TRBV19
CASSLGDGQGLNTEAFF TRBJ1-1 TRBV11-2
CASSVSGSSGNTIYF TRBJ1-3 TRBV9
CASSTQNYRNQPQHF TRBJ1-5 TRBV19
CASSPIGQSYEQYF TRBJ2-7 TRBV5-6
CASSEAGTSGEFEQYF TRBJ2-7 TRBV28
CATSRDGRGKAFF TRBJ1-1 TRBV15
CASSELSGGRATPYGYTF TRBJ1-2 TRBV2
CASSLVDQPQHF TRBJ1-5 TRBV7-9
CASSLKAVSGRVTYEQYF TRBJ2-7 TRBV5-5
CASSRSYEQYF TRBJ2-7 TRBV7-2
CASGGLVNAKNIQYF TRBJ2-4 TRBV6-1
CATRGAEGGSKGEQYF TRBJ2-7 TRBV15
CASSLASSGTGNEKLFF TRBJ1-4 TRBV7-9
CASSPRRMGGEAGANVLTF TRBJ2-6 TRBV9
CASSFSTGQGSYEQYF TRBJ2-7 TRBV28
CASSVYTTGTGNDYGYTF TRBJ1-2 TRBV6-1
CASSSLQETQYF TRBJ2-5 TRBV5-6
CASSRPGQSSYEQYF TRBJ2-7 TRBV27
CASTHGGSANTGELFF TRBJ2-2 TRBV6-6
CASSRNRLAGAHEQYF TRBJ2-7 TRBV9
CASSLAQLNTEAFF TRBJ1-1 TRBV5-1
CASSGAWGDTEAFF TRBJ1-1 TRBV11-2
CASRTTGAGNTIYF TRBJ1-3 TRBV11-2
CSSSLEAGFATNEKLFF TRBJ1-4 TRBV7-9
CASSIEGQGRVDYGYTF TRBJ1-2 TRBV19
CASTKGLGQGVYEQYF TRBJ2-7 TRBV28
CAWAGAGGRAQYF TRBJ2-7 TRBV30
CASRENIEAFF TRBJ1-1 TRBV27
CAWTGQIDSPLHF TRBJ1-6 TRBV30
CASRQLAFPPTDTQYF TRBJ2-3 TRBV7-8
CATRQGNYEQYF TRBJ2-7 TRBV10-3
CASSNGDYEQYF TRBJ2-7 TRBV6-1
CASNSGVGYGYTF TRBJ1-2 TRBV11-2
CASSPRQDSYEQYF TRBJ2-7 TRBV9